A selection of T cell receptor beta chains follows, all from one sample in a study of Ad26.COV2.S vaccination and SARS-CoV-2 variants. Libraries were prepared by immunoSEQ multiplex PCR; TCRdb keeps only in-frame clonotypes and omits some of them. The sample records hundreds of thousands of clones, about 89% being singletons. This specimen consisted of peripheral blood, obtained in a trial of Ad26.COV2.S vaccine versus placebo. These TCRs come from a person between 18 and 65 years old who received the Ad26.COV2.S COVID-19 vaccine or a placebo. The conserved cysteine and the conserved F or W are not part of the CDR3 here.

CDR3: ASSQDPLKGSNEKLF; J: TRBJ1-4; V: TRBV4-2
CDR3: ASSYPLRLAGGLVPQETQY; J: TRBJ2-5; V: TRBV6-2/TRBV6-3
CDR3: ASSLSRIPNTEAF; J: TRBJ1-1; V: TRBV27
CDR3: ASSLGINQPQH; J: TRBJ1-5; V: TRBV7-8
CDR3: ASSQGLAGVPRGREQF; J: TRBJ2-1; V: TRBV14
CDR3: ASSWRGTENQPQH; J: TRBJ1-5; V: TRBV5-1
CDR3: ASTVTGGYSNQPQH; J: TRBJ1-5; V: TRBV19
CDR3: ASRMGGTGYNSPLH; J: TRBJ1-6; V: TRBV6-6
CDR3: ASSQDPGRAYEQY; J: TRBJ2-7; V: TRBV11-2
CDR3: ASSPGTGSPYEQY; J: TRBJ2-7; V: TRBV18
CDR3: ASSLAPSSYNEQF; J: TRBJ2-1; V: TRBV28
CDR3: ASSQGGPQH; J: TRBJ1-5; V: TRBV3-1/TRBV3-2
CDR3: ASSYQTVTGELF; J: TRBJ2-2; V: TRBV6-5
CDR3: ASSSRSSGNTIY; J: TRBJ1-3; V: TRBV7-6
CDR3: ASSPQALLNTEAF; J: TRBJ1-1; V: TRBV18
CDR3: ASRQVGNEQY; J: TRBJ2-7; V: TRBV2
CDR3: ASSLGLAVTYNEQF; J: TRBJ2-1; V: TRBV6-2/TRBV6-3
CDR3: ASSPPGSSTDTQY; J: TRBJ2-3; V: TRBV5-1
CDR3: ATSREQGNEKLF; J: TRBJ1-4; V: TRBV15
CDR3: ASSPGGRVKDEQF; J: TRBJ2-1; V: TRBV21-1
CDR3: ASSRTGVSSYEQY; J: TRBJ2-7; V: TRBV7-2
CDR3: ASSRTGSNTEAF; J: TRBJ1-1; V: TRBV7-9
CDR3: ASSLRGHHSSGNTIY; J: TRBJ1-3; V: TRBV5-6
CDR3: ASSLGDRTFDTQY; J: TRBJ2-3; V: TRBV7-2
CDR3: SASPQRGHQPQH; J: TRBJ1-5; V: TRBV20-1
CDR3: ASSFGPGSVGTGELF; J: TRBJ2-2; V: TRBV5-1
CDR3: ASSERGHNNSPLH; J: TRBJ1-6; V: TRBV2
CDR3: ASSQITGFYEQY; J: TRBJ2-7; V: TRBV18
CDR3: ASSAQAYEQY; J: TRBJ2-7; V: TRBV2
CDR3: ATSRDPSAGNT; J: TRBJ1-2; V: TRBV15
CDR3: ASSGRSVGSYEQY; J: TRBJ2-7; V: TRBV6-5
CDR3: ASSVDLADYNEQF; J: TRBJ2-1; V: TRBV9
CDR3: ASSLLDRGNTEAF; J: TRBJ1-1; V: TRBV18
CDR3: ASSARIEGIQY; J: TRBJ2-4; V: TRBV5-4
CDR3: ASRQGAETQY; J: TRBJ2-5; V: TRBV6-5